A selection of T cell receptor beta chains follows, all from one sample in a study of cytomegalovirus exposure and HLA in healthy donors. Clones were sequenced by immunoSEQ multiplex PCR, and TCRdb holds only the in-frame ones, with some missing. The sample has 150,000 or so clones; roughly 80% are singletons. Sequencing was performed on PBMCs. All receptors derive from a middle-aged man in good health and CMV-seropositive. CDR3s include the opening cysteine and the closing phenylalanine or tryptophan. The D gene is left open where the match is weak. Some rows mark clone size as missing; the rest say once, few, many or name a class of expanded clone.

V gene: TRBV7-8; J gene: TRBJ2-2; CDR3 length: 14; D gene: -; clone size: -; CDR3 DNA: TGTGCCAGCAGACTGAACAGGGAAACCGGGGAGCTGTTTTTT; CDR3 protein: CASRLNRETGELFF
V gene: TRBV9; J gene: TRBJ2-5; CDR3 length: 14; D gene: TRBD2; clone size: -; CDR3 DNA: TGTGCCAGCAGCGGGGGGACTAGCGGGGAAGAGCAGTACTTC; CDR3 protein: CASSGGTSGEEQYF
V gene: TRBV6-1; J gene: TRBJ2-3; CDR3 length: 16; D gene: TRBD2; clone size: -; CDR3 DNA: TGTGCCAGCAGTGGAGTTGGCGGGAGGGCACAAAGCACGCAGTATTTT; CDR3 protein: CASSGVGGRAQSTQYF
V gene: TRBV7-3; J gene: TRBJ1-5; CDR3 length: 18; D gene: -; clone size: -; CDR3 DNA: TGTGCCAGCAGCTACCGGGTCCGGGTTTTCCCCCTCGCCGAGCCCCAGCATTTT; CDR3 protein: CASSYRVRVFPLAEPQHF
V gene: TRBV2; J gene: TRBJ1-4; CDR3 length: 15; D gene: -; clone size: -; CDR3 DNA: TGTGCCAGCAGTTTCCGGGCGGGCATCGGTGAAAAACTGTTTTTT; CDR3 protein: CASSFRAGIGEKLFF
V gene: TRBV5-4; J gene: TRBJ1-4; CDR3 length: 14; D gene: TRBD1; clone size: -; CDR3 DNA: TGTGCCAGCAGCCGGGGACAGGATAATGAAAAACTGTTTTTT; CDR3 protein: CASSRGQDNEKLFF
V gene: TRBV2; J gene: TRBJ2-1; CDR3 length: 11; D gene: -; clone size: few; CDR3 DNA: TGTGCCAGCAGCGTACAGACAATCAAGTTCTTC; CDR3 protein: CASSVQTIKFF
V gene: TRBV7-3; J gene: TRBJ2-6; CDR3 length: 16; D gene: -; clone size: -; CDR3 DNA: TGTGCCAGCAGCCTCAGAGGAGGGGACGGGGCCAACGTCCTGACTTTC; CDR3 protein: CASSLRGGDGANVLTF
V gene: TRBV19; J gene: TRBJ2-5; CDR3 length: 13; D gene: -; clone size: -; CDR3 DNA: TGTGCCAGTAGTACCCGACACCCAGAGACCCAGTACTTC; CDR3 protein: CASSTRHPETQYF
V gene: TRBV27; J gene: TRBJ1-2; CDR3 length: 16; D gene: -; clone size: -; CDR3 DNA: TGTGCCAGCAGTCCCCAAGGGTTGGGGCAATACTATGGCTACACCTTC; CDR3 protein: CASSPQGLGQYYGYTF
V gene: TRBV18; J gene: TRBJ2-1; CDR3 length: 15; D gene: TRBD2; clone size: -; CDR3 DNA: TGTGCCAGCTCACCCCAGACTAGCGGGAGTGATGAGCAGTTCTTC; CDR3 protein: CASSPQTSGSDEQFF
V gene: TRBV6-5; J gene: TRBJ2-2; CDR3 length: 13; D gene: -; clone size: few; CDR3 DNA: TGTGCCAGCAGTTCACCGGGGACCGGGGAGCTGTTTTTT; CDR3 protein: CASSSPGTGELFF
V gene: TRBV6-5; J gene: TRBJ2-7; CDR3 length: 13; D gene: TRBD2; clone size: -; CDR3 DNA: TGTGCCAGCAGCAGCGGGGGTACCTACGAGCAGTACTTC; CDR3 protein: CASSSGGTYEQYF
V gene: TRBV6-6; J gene: TRBJ2-4; CDR3 length: 15; D gene: -; clone size: few; CDR3 DNA: TGTGCCAGCAGTTACGCGGAGCTAGCCAAAAACATTCAGTACTTC; CDR3 protein: CASSYAELAKNIQYF
V gene: TRBV6-5; J gene: TRBJ1-3; CDR3 length: 16; D gene: -; clone size: -; CDR3 DNA: TGTGCCAGCAGTTACGAGGTCCTACCCTCTGGAAACACCATATATTTT; CDR3 protein: CASSYEVLPSGNTIYF
V gene: TRBV6-1; J gene: TRBJ2-7; CDR3 length: 14; D gene: -; clone size: -; CDR3 DNA: TGTGCCAGCAGTGAAGCGGGAGGATCCTACGAGCAGTACTTC; CDR3 protein: CASSEAGGSYEQYF
V gene: TRBV2; J gene: TRBJ2-7; CDR3 length: 13; D gene: -; clone size: -; CDR3 DNA: TGTGCCAGCAGTGAGGTTTCTTTGGGGAGGCAGTACTTC; CDR3 protein: CASSEVSLGRQYF
V gene: TRBV11-2; J gene: TRBJ1-2; CDR3 length: 12; D gene: -; clone size: -; CDR3 DNA: TGTGCCAGCAGCTTAGATAGGGGAGGCTACACCTTC; CDR3 protein: CASSLDRGGYTF
V gene: TRBV19; J gene: TRBJ2-4; CDR3 length: 16; D gene: -; clone size: -; CDR3 DNA: TGTGCCACTAGGGGGAGGGGGAGGGAAAACAAAAACATTCAGTACTTC; CDR3 protein: CATRGRGRENKNIQYF
V gene: TRBV9; J gene: TRBJ2-3; CDR3 length: 14; D gene: TRBD1; clone size: -; CDR3 DNA: TGTGCCAGCAGCGTAGGTCCAGGGGGTGGTACGCAGTATTTT; CDR3 protein: CASSVGPGGGTQYF
V gene: TRBV11-3; J gene: TRBJ2-3; CDR3 length: 15; D gene: -; clone size: -; CDR3 DNA: TGTGCCAGCACCTCCGGACTATACTACACAGATACGCAGTATTTT; CDR3 protein: CASTSGLYYTDTQYF
V gene: TRBV4-2; J gene: TRBJ1-2; CDR3 length: 16; D gene: -; clone size: -; CDR3 DNA: TGTGCCAGCAGCCAAGATAGTACAGGGACGAACTATGGCTACACCTTC; CDR3 protein: CASSQDSTGTNYGYTF
V gene: TRBV5-1; J gene: TRBJ2-7; CDR3 length: 16; D gene: -; clone size: once; CDR3 DNA: TGCGCCAGCAGCTTGGGAGCCGTTGACGGGTCCTACGAGCAGTACTTC; CDR3 protein: CASSLGAVDGSYEQYF
V gene: TRBV10-1; J gene: TRBJ1-1; CDR3 length: 16; D gene: -; clone size: -; CDR3 DNA: TGCGCCAGCAGTGAGTCAAGCGGACCAGAACCCACTGAAGCTTTCTTT; CDR3 protein: CASSESSGPEPTEAFF
V gene: TRBV10-3; J gene: TRBJ2-5; CDR3 length: 13; D gene: -; clone size: -; CDR3 DNA: TGTGCCATCAAAGATCCAGGGGTAGAGACCCAGTACTTC; CDR3 protein: CAIKDPGVETQYF
V gene: TRBV5-4; J gene: TRBJ2-2; CDR3 length: 16; D gene: -; clone size: -; CDR3 DNA: TGTGCCAGCAGCCCCCTCCCGAGAGCGAGAACCGGGGAGCTGTTTTTT; CDR3 protein: CASSPLPRARTGELFF
V gene: TRBV6-5; J gene: TRBJ1-6; CDR3 length: 16; D gene: TRBD1; clone size: -; CDR3 DNA: TGTGCCAGCAGTTACTCGGTAACAGGGGCGTTATCACCCCTCCACTTT; CDR3 protein: CASSYSVTGALSPLHF
V gene: TRBV21-1; J gene: TRBJ1-1; CDR3 length: 14; D gene: -; clone size: -; CDR3 DNA: TGTGCCAGCAGCAAACGTGAGGGGGACACTGAAGCTTTCTTT; CDR3 protein: CASSKREGDTEAFF
V gene: TRBV5-4; J gene: TRBJ2-4; CDR3 length: 17; D gene: TRBD1; clone size: -; CDR3 DNA: TGTGCCAGCAGCCTAGAGACAGGGGCTCTAGCCAAAAACAGTCAGTACTTC; CDR3 protein: CASSLETGALAKNSQYF
V gene: TRBV15; J gene: TRBJ2-2; CDR3 length: 16; D gene: -; clone size: -; CDR3 DNA: TGTGCCACCAGCAGAGCCATGGGCCCTTCCACCGGGGAGCTGTTTTTT; CDR3 protein: CATSRAMGPSTGELFF
V gene: TRBV11-2; J gene: TRBJ2-3; CDR3 length: 12; D gene: -; clone size: -; CDR3 DNA: TGTGCCAGCCGTAGGGGTTCAGATACGCAGTATTTT; CDR3 protein: CASRRGSDTQYF
V gene: TRBV7-9; J gene: TRBJ2-5; CDR3 length: 14; D gene: -; clone size: -; CDR3 DNA: TGTGCCAGCAGCTTCCTAGCCTTACAAGAGACCCAGTACTTC; CDR3 protein: CASSFLALQETQYF
V gene: TRBV2; J gene: TRBJ2-5; CDR3 length: 12; D gene: -; clone size: -; CDR3 DNA: TGTGCCAGCACCAGTACGGGAGAGACCCAGTACTTC; CDR3 protein: CASTSTGETQYF
V gene: TRBV7-9; J gene: TRBJ2-5; CDR3 length: 13; D gene: -; clone size: once; CDR3 DNA: TGTGCCAGCAGCTTGAGTGTGCAAGAGACCCAGTACTTC; CDR3 protein: CASSLSVQETQYF
V gene: TRBV7-9; J gene: TRBJ1-1; CDR3 length: 13; D gene: -; clone size: once; CDR3 DNA: TGTGCCAGCAGCCTGACAGCCTCCCCCGAAGCTTTCTTT; CDR3 protein: CASSLTASPEAFF
V gene: TRBV19; J gene: TRBJ2-3; CDR3 length: 15; D gene: -; clone size: few; CDR3 DNA: TGTGCCAGTAGTAACCCCGGAGGCGGCTCAGATACGCAGTATTTT; CDR3 protein: CASSNPGGGSDTQYF
V gene: TRBV11-2; J gene: TRBJ2-1; CDR3 length: 15; D gene: TRBD2; clone size: -; CDR3 DNA: TGTGCCAGCAGCTTAGTGGGACACACGGGGGGGGAGCAGTTCTTC; CDR3 protein: CASSLVGHTGGEQFF
V gene: TRBV18; J gene: TRBJ2-7; CDR3 length: 14; D gene: TRBD1; clone size: -; CDR3 DNA: TGTGCCAGCTCCGAAGGCCCCCCCCCGGGACAGGGATGGTTC; CDR3 protein: CASSEGPPPGQGWF
V gene: TRBV19; J gene: TRBJ1-2; CDR3 length: 15; D gene: TRBD1; clone size: once; CDR3 DNA: TGTGCCAGTAGTCCCTCGACAGGGTACGACTATGGCTACACCTTC; CDR3 protein: CASSPSTGYDYGYTF
V gene: TRBV5-1; J gene: TRBJ2-7; CDR3 length: 14; D gene: TRBD1; clone size: -; CDR3 DNA: TGCGCCAGCAGACCCGGACAGGCCGCCTACGAGCAGTACTTC; CDR3 protein: CASRPGQAAYEQYF
V gene: TRBV18; J gene: TRBJ1-2; CDR3 length: 14; D gene: TRBD1; clone size: -; CDR3 DNA: TGTGCCAGCTCACCTTGGACAGGGCTGGGTGGCTACACCTTC; CDR3 protein: CASSPWTGLGGYTF
V gene: TRBV5-4; J gene: TRBJ1-3; CDR3 length: 15; D gene: -; clone size: once; CDR3 DNA: TGTGCCAGCAGCCCGGACACCACCTCTGGAAACACCATATATTTT; CDR3 protein: CASSPDTTSGNTIYF